This T cell receptor (beta chain) emerged from a study of cytotoxic CD8 clonotypes in ibrutinib-treated CLL. General study points: Under treatment, the uncommon public clonotypes either contracted or remained stable.

The CDR3 is made up of 15 amino acids. Germline-derived CDR1 and CDR2 are MNHEY and SVGAGI. V was clipped by 6 bases and J by 7 bases, with 16 bases between them. In its sample, this clone was seen once. The target antigen is unknown. The table came from immunoSEQ multiplex PCR; TCRdb's copy has only in-frame clones and leaves some out. Of about 140,000 clones in the sample, around 82% are singletons; the top ten hold 7.5% to 8%. The chain is built from TRBV6-5 and TRBJ1-6, with D maybe TRBD1 (5 bases). The material sequenced was PBMCs, taken after 36 months of ibrutinib treatment. The TCR sequence derives from a human donor with chronic lymphocytic leukemia. CDR3 loop: CASRSSGTQNSPLHF. DNA of the CDR3: TGTGCCAGCAGAAGCTCCGGGACTCAAAATTCACCCCTCCACTTT.